This T cell receptor (beta chain) derives from a study of human T cells and chemical hapten exposure. A few counts support this clonotype. The template was total RNA from unfractionated whole blood. Unique molecular identifiers were linked by the library to individual cDNA molecules. In the original workflow: Between roughly 20,000 and 690,600 TCRs appeared in each sample, and the median stood at 95,638. TCRdb re-called the reads through MiXCR, storing one row per CDR3 protein. The V and J calls follow TCRdb's processing rather than the paper's. This sample has about 120,000 distinct CDR3 sequences, with 8% to 9.5% found just once. This receptor was obtained from a human donor in good health. Some clones in this sample may be carry-over from other donors' samples. The sample taken for sequencing was whole blood.

This CDR3 is CASSRPRGQGGNEQFF. In DNA form, the CDR3 reads TGTGCCAGCAGTCGACCGCGCGGACAGGGTGGGAATGAGCAGTTCTTC. This chain links TRBV12-3 or TRBV12-4 with TRBJ2-1, with 8 positions matching TRBD1. This CDR3 region has 16 residues. The V and J ends lost 5 bases and 7 bases, in that order; junction bases with no gene match: 13.